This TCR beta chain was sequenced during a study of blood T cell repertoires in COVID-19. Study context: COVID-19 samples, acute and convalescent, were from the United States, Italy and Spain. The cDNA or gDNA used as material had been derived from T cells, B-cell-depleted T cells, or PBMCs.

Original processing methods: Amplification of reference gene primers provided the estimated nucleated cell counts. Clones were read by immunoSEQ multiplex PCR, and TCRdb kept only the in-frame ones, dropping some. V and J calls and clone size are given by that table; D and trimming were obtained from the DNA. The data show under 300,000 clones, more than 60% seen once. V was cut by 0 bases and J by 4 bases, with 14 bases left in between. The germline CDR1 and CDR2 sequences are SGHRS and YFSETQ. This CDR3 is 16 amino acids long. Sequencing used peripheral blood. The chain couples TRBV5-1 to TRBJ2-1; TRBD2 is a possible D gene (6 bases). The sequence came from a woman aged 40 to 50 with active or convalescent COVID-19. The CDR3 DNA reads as TGCGCCAGCAGCTTGGAAACTAAGGGACTTTACAATGAGCAGTTCTTC. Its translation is CASSLETKGLYNEQFF.